This T cell receptor beta chain was profiled in a study of early T cells in non-severe SARS-CoV-2 infection. Study background: Chains were unpaired, as sequencing was done on bulk RNA from unsorted whole blood.

The length of the CDR3 is 13 residues. Germline CDR1 and CDR2: DFQATT and SNEGSKA (reference sequence). Trimming cost V 5 bases and J 0 bases, with 5 bases left between them. Individual cDNA molecules received unique molecular identifiers. TCRdb independently ran MiXCR on the 5' RACE reads; one entry per CDR3 protein. The table lists some 100,000 distinct CDR3 sequences, 14% to 15% of them singletons. This clonotype was counted a few times. Its antigen remains unidentified. Points from the study as a whole: Matches to VDJdb favored anti-spike CD8 responses and missed private and CD4 specificities.

The receptor comes from an adult who was a healthcare worker with PCR-confirmed SARS-CoV-2 infection or an uninfected control (not recorded which). The sequencing sample was made of whole blood. The rearrangement joins TRBV20-1 to TRBJ2-6; D call uncertain. The CDR3 DNA reads TGCAGTGCTGCTAACTCTGGGGCCAACGTCCTGACTTTC. It codes for CSAANSGANVLTF.